This T cell receptor beta chain was documented in a study of blood T cells in healthy people across ages (dated by TCRdb to the mid-2010s). Describing the broader study: In model experiments, template switching captured roughly one uniquely barcoded TCR beta cDNA molecule for every two T cells. For two donors (one aged 18 to 30 and one aged 80 or older), the study analyzed two additional independent replicas of 1 million unique cDNA reads from the same blood draw. The donors were split into four age groups: young (average around 16 years), middle-aged (roughly 40), aged (roughly 65) and long-lived (82). Age-related changes in TCR beta repertoire diversity were measured in the study by deep sequencing normalized with unique cDNA molecular identifiers. To avoid experimental bias, donors of different ages were distributed randomly across sequencing lanes.

Points on this clonotype: Its cognate antigen has yet to be identified. Per-base qualities were not stored, and no clone one base away is much larger.

Libraries came from 5' RACE. Sequencer: Illumina HiSeq 2500. A second PCR of about 6 to 11 cycles was performed with a sample-barcoded 5' primer and a J-beta primer mix. Each TCR beta cDNA molecule received a unique molecular identifier from a template-switch 5' adaptor carrying 12 random nucleotides. Each sample yielded at least 2.5 million CDR3-containing paired-end reads. All of the RNA was converted into first-strand cDNA using the Mint cDNA synthesis kit, with a TRBC-specific oligonucleotide serving as the primer. After uracil-DNA glycosylase treatment, a first 18-cycle PCR used universal primers M1SS and BC2_uni_R on all cDNA. The study's processing was this. For normalization, 1 million high-quality reads were randomly selected from each sample, with every read carrying a distinct molecular identifier. Reads sharing molecular identifiers were discarded rather than binned into consensus sequences. MiTCR, run with a Q25 quality threshold and the strictest error-elimination algorithm, handled CDR3 identification, clonotype clustering and error correction. A nonparametric unseen species model using Euler transformation provided a lower-bound estimate of total TCR beta diversity. TCRdb took the public reads, trimmed them with fastp at Q25, ran MiXCR for clone calling and kept in-frame beta chains. Identical CDR3 protein sequences are pooled into one entry, listed with their most common genes and DNA. TCRdb, rather than the study authors, made the V and J calls. For this sample there are 700,000 to 850,000 distinct CDR3 sequences; roughly 53% appear just once. Clones ranked in the top ten supply approximately 41% of the sample.

Points the paper makes about the study in general: Bulk unsorted PBMC profiling prevented conclusive comparison of naive and antigen-experienced compartments. Because the CMV infection status of the donors was unknown, age-related changes in expanded clonotypes may potentially have been confounded. Total diversity estimates from one million sequenced T cells were considered lower bounds and underestimates. There was a strong correlation between observed TCR beta diversity and the percentage of naive T cells measured by flow cytometry. Compared with the aged group, the long-lived group had more naive CD4+ T cells, fewer expanded clones and increased TCR diversity, suggesting age selection. As age increased, observed TCR beta diversity per million T cells dropped in a roughly linear way, and a significant reduction was already evident by age about 40.

The roughly 39 donors, aged about 6 to 95 years, were systemically healthy Caucasian individuals from Russia. Approximately 9.3 milliliters of peripheral blood were collected from each donor into EDTA-treated Vacutainer tubes. Ficoll-Paque density-gradient centrifugation was used to isolate PBMCs, with at least 6.5 million per sample. Total RNA was extracted from PBMCs with Trizol reagent, with at least 6 micrograms obtained per sample. The percentages of naive CD45RAhigh/CD27high T cells were determined by flow cytometry on a PBMC aliquot from every donor. What was sequenced was blood. The clonotype comes from an older man in good health.

The bases are TGTGCCAGCAGCCCTAGGGGGCTAGAAGAGACCCAGTACTTC. It encodes CASSPRGLEETQYF. In this chain, TRBV3-1 is recombined with TRBJ2-5, and TRBD1 matches 7 of the central bases. The cysteine opens and the phenylalanine closes a CDR3 of 14 amino acids. Here the CDR3 DNA is all that survives: 42 bases in frame from base 1. V is pruned by 4 bases and J by 3 bases, leaving 5 bases of the junction without a gene match. Sequences LGHDT (CDR1) and YNNKEL (CDR2) are obtained from the germline V gene (reference sequence).